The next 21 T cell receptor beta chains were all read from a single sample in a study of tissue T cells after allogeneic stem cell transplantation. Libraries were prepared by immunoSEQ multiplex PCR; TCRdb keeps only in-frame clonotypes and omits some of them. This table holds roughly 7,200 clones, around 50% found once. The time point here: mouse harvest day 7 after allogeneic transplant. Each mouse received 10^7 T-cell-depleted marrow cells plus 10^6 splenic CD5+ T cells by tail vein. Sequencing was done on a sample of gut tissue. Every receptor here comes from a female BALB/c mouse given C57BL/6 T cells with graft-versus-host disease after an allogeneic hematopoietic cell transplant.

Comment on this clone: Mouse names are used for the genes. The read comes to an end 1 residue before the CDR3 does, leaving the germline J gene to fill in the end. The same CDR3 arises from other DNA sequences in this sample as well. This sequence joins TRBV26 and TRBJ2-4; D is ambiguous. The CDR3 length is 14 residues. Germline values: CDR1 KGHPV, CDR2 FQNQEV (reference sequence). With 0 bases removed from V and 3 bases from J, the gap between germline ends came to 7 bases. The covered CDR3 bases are TGTGCCAGCAGTCTGTCGCGCGGGCAAAACACCTTGTAC. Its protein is CASSLSRGQNTLY. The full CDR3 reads CASSLSRGQNTLYF. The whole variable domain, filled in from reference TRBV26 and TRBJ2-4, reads NSKVIQTPRYLVKGQGQKAKMRCIPEKGHPVVFWYQQNKNNEFKFLINFQNQEVLQQIDMTEKRFSAECPSNSPCSLEIQSSEAGDSALYLCASSLSRGQNTLYFGAGTRLSVL.

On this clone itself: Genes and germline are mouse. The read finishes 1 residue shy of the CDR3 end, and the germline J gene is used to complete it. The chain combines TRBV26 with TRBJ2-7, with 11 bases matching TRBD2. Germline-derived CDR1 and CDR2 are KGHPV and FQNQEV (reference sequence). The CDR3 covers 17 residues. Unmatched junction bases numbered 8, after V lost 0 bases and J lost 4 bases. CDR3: CASSLSSGTGGFYEQYF. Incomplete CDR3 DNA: TGTGCCAGCAGTCTGTCCTCCGGGACTGGGGGCTTTTATGAACAGTAC.

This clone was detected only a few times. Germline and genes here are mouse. The part of the CDR3 DNA that was read is TGTGCCAGCAGTCTGCCAGGGTGGGGAAATACGCTCTAT. Translating gives CASSLPGWGNTLY. The whole CDR3 sequence reads CASSLPGWGNTLYF. V usage is TRBV26 and J usage is TRBJ1-3, with a weak D call TRBD1 (5 bases). The CDR3 extends 1 residue past the end of the read, so its final part is completed from the germline J gene. Trimming took off 2 bases at V and 4 bases at J, with 9 bases between the two ends. The germline V gene has CDR1 KGHPV and CDR2 FQNQEV (reference sequence). The CDR3 is 14 amino acids.

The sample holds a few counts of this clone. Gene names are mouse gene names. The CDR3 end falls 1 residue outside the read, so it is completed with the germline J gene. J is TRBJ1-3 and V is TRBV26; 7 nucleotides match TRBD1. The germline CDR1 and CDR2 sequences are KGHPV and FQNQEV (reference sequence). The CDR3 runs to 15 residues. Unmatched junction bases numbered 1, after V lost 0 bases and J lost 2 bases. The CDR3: CASSLSRGPGNTLYF. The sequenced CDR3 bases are TGTGCCAGCAGTCTGTCGAGGGGGCCTGGAAATACGCTCTAT.

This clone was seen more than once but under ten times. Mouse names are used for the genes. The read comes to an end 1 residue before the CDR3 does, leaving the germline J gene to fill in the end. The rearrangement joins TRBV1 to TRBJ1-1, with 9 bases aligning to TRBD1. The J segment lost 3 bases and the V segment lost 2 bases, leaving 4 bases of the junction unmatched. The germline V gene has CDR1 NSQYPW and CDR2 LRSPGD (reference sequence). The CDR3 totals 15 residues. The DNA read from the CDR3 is TGCACCTGCAGTGCAACAGGGGGCGCCGACACAGAAGTCTTC. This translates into CTCSATGGADTEVF. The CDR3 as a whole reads CTCSATGGADTEVFF.

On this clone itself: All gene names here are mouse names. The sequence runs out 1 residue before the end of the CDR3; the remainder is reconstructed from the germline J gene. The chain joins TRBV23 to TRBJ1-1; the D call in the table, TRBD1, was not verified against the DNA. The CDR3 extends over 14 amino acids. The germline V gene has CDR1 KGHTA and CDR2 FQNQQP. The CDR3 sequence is CSSSRGQANTEVFF. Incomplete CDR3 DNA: TGCTCCAGCAGTCGGGGACAAGCAAACACAGAAGTCTTC.

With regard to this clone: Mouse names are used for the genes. CDR3 sequence reads: CASGQTGPETLYF. The DNA read from the CDR3 is TGTGCCAGCGGTCAGACAGGCCCAGAAACGCTGTAT. V is TRBV13-2 and J is TRBJ2-3; tentative D call: TRBD1 (6 bases). Read coverage stops 1 residue before the CDR3 terminus; the germline J gene supplies the remainder. Germline lookup yields CDR1 NNHNN and CDR2 SYGAGS (reference sequence). The CDR3 extends over 13 amino acids. Trimming took 4 bases from V and 4 from J, leaving 10 bases between them.

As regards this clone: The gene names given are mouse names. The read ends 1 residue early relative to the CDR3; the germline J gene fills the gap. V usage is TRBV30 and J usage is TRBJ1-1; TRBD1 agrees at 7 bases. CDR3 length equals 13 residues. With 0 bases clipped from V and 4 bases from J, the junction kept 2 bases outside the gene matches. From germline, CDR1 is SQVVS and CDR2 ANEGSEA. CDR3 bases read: TGTAGTTCTAGAGAAGGGGGCGGCACAGAAGTCTTC. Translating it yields CSSREGGGTEVF. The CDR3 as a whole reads CSSREGGGTEVFF. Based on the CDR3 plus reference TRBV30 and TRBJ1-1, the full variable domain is SVLLYQKPNRDICQSGTSLKIQCVADSQVVSMFWYQQFQEQSLMLMATANEGSEATYESGFTKDKFPISRPNLTFSTLTVNNARPGDSSIYFCSSREGGGTEVFFGKGTRLTVV.

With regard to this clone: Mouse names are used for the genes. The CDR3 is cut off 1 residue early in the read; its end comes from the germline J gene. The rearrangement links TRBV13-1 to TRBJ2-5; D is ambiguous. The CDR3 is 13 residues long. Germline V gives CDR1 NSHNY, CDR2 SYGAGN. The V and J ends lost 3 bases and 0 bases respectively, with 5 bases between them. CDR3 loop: CASSGGNQDTQYF. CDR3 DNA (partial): TGTGCCAGCAGTGGGGGTAACCAAGACACCCAGTAC.

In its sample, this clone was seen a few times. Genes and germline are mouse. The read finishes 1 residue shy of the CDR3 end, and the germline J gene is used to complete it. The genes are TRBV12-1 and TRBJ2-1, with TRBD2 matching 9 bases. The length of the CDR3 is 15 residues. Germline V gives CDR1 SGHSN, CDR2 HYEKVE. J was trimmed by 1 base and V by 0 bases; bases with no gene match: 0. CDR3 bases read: TGTGCCAGCTCTCTCACTGGGGGGAACTATGCTGAGCAGTTC. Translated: CASSLTGGNYAEQF. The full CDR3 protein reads CASSLTGGNYAEQFF.

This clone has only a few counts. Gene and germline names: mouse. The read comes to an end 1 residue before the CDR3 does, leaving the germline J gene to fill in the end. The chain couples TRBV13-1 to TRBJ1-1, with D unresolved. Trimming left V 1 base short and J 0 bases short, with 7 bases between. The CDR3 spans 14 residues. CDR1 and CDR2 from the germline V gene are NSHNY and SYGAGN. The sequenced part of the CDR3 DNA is TGTGCCAGCAGTGATCGCAGTGCAAACACAGAAGTCTTC. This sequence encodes CASSDRSANTEVF. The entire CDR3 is CASSDRSANTEVFF.

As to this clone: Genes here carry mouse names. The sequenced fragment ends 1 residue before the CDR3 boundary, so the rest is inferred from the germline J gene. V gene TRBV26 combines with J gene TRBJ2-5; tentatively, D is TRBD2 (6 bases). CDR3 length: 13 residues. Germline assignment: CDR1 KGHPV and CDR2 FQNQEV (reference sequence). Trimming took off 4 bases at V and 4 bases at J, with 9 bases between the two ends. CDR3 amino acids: CASSRGLKDTQYF. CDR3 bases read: TGTGCCAGCAGTCGCGGACTGAAAGACACCCAGTAC.

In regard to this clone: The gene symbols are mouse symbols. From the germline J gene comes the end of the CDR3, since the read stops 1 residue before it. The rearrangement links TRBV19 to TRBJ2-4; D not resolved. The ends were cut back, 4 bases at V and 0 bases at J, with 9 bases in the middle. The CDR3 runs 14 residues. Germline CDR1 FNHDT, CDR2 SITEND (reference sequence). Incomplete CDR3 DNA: TGTGCCAGCAGTCCCGACACTAGTCAAAACACCTTGTAC. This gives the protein CASSPDTSQNTLY. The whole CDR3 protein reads CASSPDTSQNTLYF.

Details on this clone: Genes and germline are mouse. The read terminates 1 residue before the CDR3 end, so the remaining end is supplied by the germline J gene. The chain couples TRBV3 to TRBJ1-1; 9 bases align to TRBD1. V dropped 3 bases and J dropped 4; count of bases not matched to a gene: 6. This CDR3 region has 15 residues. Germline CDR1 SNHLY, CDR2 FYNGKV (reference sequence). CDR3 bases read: TGTGCCAGCAGCTTGGGACAGGGTGCAGTCACAGAAGTCTTC. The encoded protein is CASSLGQGAVTEVF. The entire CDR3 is CASSLGQGAVTEVFF.

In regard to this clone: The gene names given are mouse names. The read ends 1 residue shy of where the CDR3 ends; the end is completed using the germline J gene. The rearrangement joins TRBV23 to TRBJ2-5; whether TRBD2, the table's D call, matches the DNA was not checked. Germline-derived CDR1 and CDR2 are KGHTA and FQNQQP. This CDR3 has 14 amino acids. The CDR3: CSSSQLGGQDTQYF. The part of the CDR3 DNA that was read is TGCTCCAGCAGTCAACTGGGGGGCCAAGACACCCAGTAC.

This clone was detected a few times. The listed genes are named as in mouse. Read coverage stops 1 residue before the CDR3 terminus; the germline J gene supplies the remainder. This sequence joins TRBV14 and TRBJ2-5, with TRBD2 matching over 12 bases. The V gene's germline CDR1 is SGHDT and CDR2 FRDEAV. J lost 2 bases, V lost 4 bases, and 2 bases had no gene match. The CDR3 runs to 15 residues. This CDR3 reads CASSDWGGFQDTQYF. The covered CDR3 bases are TGTGCCAGCAGTGACTGGGGGGGCTTCCAAGACACCCAGTAC.

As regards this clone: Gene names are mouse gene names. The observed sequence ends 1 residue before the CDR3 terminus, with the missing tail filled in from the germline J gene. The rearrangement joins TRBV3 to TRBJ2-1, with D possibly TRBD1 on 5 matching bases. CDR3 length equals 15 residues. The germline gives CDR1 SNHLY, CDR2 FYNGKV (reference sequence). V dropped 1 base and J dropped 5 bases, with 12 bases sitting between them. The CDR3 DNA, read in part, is TGTGCCAGCAGCTTAGGGCAGGGAGGAAATGCTGAGCAGTTC. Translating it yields CASSLGQGGNAEQF. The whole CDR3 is CASSLGQGGNAEQFF.

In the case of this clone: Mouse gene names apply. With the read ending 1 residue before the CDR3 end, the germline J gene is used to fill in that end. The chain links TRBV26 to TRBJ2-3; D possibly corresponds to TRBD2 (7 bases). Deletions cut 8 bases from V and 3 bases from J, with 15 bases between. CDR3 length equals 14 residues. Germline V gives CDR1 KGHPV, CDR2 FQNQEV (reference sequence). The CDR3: CASAWGARAETLYF. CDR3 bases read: TGTGCCAGCGCGTGGGGGGCGCGGGCAGAAACGCTGTAT.

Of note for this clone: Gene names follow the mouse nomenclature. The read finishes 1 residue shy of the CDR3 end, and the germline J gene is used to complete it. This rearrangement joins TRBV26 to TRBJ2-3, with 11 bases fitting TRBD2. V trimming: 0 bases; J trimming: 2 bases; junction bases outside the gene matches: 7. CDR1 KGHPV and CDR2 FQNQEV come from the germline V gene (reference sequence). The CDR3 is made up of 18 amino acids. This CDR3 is CASSLSILGGRDAETLYF. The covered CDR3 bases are TGTGCCAGCAGTCTGTCAATACTGGGGGGGCGCGATGCAGAAACGCTGTAT.

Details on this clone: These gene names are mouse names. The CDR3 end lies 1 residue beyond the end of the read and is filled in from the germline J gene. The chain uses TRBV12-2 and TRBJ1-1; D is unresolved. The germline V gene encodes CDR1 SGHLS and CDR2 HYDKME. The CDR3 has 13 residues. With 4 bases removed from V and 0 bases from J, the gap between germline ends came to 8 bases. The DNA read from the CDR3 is TGTGCCAGCTCGCCGGGAGCAAACACAGAAGTCTTC. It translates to CASSPGANTEVF. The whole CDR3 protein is CASSPGANTEVFF.

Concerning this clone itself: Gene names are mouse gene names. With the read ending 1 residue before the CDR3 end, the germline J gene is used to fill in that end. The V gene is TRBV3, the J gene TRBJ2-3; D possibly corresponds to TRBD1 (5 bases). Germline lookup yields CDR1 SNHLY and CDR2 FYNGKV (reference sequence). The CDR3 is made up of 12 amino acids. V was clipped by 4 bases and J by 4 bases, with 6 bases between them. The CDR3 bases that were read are TGTGCCAGCAGCTCAGGGACAGAAACGCTGTAT. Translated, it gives CASSSGTETLY. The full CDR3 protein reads CASSSGTETLYF.